This T cell receptor beta chain was captured in a study of regulatory T cells in long-lasting Graves disease. Turning to the study itself: Prior antithyroid drug treatment in newly diagnosed Graves' patients lasted under 3 months.

Study-level points and caveats: Public clonotype sharing was higher in persistent than newly diagnosed patients.

The V end was cut by 5 bases, the J end by 4 bases, with 16 bases between. The CDR3 is 15 amino acids. Germline loops: CDR1 SEHNR, CDR2 FQNEAQ (reference sequence). This clonotype was observed many times. Its antigen is unidentified. The time point: newly diagnosed GD, antithyroid drugs for less than 3 months. RNA isolated from PBMCs was used to make the TCR library. EDTA tubes collected nine milliliters of peripheral blood. The TCR beta library used iRepertoire HTBI primers with Arm-PCR amplification of CDR3. MiXCR was run by TCRdb on the multiplex PCR reads, yielding one entry per CDR3 protein. Of 500,000 or so distinct CDR3 sequences in the sample, 15% to 20% were seen once. This same sample was also taken into another study, of T cells in Graves' hyperthyroidism and ophthalmopathy. Per that paper: The majority of expanded thyroid clonotypes above 0.001 also appeared in blood.

The chain carries TRBV7-9 and TRBJ2-3; D call uncertain. The input for sequencing was peripheral blood mononuclear cells (PBMCs), taken at new diagnosis, from a patient treated with antithyroid drugs. This receptor was taken from a man aged 40-55 years with Graves disease. The CDR3 spells CASSPALRAADTQYF. The CDR3 DNA reads TGTGCCAGCAGCCCAGCCCTCCGAGCTGCAGATACGCAGTATTTT.